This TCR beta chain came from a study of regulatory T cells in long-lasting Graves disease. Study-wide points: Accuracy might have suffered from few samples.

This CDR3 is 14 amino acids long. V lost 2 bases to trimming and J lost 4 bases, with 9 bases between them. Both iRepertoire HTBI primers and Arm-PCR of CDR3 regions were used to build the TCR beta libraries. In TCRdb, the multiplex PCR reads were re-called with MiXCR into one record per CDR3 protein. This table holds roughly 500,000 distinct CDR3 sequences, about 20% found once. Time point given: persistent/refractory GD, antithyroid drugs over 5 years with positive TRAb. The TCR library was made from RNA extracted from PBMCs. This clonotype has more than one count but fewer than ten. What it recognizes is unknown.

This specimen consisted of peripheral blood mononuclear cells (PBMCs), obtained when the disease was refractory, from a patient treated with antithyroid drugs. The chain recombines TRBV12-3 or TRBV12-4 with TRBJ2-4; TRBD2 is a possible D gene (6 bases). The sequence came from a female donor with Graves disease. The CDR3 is CASSLLGGKNIQYF. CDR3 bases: TGTGCCAGCAGTTTATTGGGGGGAAAAAACATTCAGTACTTC.